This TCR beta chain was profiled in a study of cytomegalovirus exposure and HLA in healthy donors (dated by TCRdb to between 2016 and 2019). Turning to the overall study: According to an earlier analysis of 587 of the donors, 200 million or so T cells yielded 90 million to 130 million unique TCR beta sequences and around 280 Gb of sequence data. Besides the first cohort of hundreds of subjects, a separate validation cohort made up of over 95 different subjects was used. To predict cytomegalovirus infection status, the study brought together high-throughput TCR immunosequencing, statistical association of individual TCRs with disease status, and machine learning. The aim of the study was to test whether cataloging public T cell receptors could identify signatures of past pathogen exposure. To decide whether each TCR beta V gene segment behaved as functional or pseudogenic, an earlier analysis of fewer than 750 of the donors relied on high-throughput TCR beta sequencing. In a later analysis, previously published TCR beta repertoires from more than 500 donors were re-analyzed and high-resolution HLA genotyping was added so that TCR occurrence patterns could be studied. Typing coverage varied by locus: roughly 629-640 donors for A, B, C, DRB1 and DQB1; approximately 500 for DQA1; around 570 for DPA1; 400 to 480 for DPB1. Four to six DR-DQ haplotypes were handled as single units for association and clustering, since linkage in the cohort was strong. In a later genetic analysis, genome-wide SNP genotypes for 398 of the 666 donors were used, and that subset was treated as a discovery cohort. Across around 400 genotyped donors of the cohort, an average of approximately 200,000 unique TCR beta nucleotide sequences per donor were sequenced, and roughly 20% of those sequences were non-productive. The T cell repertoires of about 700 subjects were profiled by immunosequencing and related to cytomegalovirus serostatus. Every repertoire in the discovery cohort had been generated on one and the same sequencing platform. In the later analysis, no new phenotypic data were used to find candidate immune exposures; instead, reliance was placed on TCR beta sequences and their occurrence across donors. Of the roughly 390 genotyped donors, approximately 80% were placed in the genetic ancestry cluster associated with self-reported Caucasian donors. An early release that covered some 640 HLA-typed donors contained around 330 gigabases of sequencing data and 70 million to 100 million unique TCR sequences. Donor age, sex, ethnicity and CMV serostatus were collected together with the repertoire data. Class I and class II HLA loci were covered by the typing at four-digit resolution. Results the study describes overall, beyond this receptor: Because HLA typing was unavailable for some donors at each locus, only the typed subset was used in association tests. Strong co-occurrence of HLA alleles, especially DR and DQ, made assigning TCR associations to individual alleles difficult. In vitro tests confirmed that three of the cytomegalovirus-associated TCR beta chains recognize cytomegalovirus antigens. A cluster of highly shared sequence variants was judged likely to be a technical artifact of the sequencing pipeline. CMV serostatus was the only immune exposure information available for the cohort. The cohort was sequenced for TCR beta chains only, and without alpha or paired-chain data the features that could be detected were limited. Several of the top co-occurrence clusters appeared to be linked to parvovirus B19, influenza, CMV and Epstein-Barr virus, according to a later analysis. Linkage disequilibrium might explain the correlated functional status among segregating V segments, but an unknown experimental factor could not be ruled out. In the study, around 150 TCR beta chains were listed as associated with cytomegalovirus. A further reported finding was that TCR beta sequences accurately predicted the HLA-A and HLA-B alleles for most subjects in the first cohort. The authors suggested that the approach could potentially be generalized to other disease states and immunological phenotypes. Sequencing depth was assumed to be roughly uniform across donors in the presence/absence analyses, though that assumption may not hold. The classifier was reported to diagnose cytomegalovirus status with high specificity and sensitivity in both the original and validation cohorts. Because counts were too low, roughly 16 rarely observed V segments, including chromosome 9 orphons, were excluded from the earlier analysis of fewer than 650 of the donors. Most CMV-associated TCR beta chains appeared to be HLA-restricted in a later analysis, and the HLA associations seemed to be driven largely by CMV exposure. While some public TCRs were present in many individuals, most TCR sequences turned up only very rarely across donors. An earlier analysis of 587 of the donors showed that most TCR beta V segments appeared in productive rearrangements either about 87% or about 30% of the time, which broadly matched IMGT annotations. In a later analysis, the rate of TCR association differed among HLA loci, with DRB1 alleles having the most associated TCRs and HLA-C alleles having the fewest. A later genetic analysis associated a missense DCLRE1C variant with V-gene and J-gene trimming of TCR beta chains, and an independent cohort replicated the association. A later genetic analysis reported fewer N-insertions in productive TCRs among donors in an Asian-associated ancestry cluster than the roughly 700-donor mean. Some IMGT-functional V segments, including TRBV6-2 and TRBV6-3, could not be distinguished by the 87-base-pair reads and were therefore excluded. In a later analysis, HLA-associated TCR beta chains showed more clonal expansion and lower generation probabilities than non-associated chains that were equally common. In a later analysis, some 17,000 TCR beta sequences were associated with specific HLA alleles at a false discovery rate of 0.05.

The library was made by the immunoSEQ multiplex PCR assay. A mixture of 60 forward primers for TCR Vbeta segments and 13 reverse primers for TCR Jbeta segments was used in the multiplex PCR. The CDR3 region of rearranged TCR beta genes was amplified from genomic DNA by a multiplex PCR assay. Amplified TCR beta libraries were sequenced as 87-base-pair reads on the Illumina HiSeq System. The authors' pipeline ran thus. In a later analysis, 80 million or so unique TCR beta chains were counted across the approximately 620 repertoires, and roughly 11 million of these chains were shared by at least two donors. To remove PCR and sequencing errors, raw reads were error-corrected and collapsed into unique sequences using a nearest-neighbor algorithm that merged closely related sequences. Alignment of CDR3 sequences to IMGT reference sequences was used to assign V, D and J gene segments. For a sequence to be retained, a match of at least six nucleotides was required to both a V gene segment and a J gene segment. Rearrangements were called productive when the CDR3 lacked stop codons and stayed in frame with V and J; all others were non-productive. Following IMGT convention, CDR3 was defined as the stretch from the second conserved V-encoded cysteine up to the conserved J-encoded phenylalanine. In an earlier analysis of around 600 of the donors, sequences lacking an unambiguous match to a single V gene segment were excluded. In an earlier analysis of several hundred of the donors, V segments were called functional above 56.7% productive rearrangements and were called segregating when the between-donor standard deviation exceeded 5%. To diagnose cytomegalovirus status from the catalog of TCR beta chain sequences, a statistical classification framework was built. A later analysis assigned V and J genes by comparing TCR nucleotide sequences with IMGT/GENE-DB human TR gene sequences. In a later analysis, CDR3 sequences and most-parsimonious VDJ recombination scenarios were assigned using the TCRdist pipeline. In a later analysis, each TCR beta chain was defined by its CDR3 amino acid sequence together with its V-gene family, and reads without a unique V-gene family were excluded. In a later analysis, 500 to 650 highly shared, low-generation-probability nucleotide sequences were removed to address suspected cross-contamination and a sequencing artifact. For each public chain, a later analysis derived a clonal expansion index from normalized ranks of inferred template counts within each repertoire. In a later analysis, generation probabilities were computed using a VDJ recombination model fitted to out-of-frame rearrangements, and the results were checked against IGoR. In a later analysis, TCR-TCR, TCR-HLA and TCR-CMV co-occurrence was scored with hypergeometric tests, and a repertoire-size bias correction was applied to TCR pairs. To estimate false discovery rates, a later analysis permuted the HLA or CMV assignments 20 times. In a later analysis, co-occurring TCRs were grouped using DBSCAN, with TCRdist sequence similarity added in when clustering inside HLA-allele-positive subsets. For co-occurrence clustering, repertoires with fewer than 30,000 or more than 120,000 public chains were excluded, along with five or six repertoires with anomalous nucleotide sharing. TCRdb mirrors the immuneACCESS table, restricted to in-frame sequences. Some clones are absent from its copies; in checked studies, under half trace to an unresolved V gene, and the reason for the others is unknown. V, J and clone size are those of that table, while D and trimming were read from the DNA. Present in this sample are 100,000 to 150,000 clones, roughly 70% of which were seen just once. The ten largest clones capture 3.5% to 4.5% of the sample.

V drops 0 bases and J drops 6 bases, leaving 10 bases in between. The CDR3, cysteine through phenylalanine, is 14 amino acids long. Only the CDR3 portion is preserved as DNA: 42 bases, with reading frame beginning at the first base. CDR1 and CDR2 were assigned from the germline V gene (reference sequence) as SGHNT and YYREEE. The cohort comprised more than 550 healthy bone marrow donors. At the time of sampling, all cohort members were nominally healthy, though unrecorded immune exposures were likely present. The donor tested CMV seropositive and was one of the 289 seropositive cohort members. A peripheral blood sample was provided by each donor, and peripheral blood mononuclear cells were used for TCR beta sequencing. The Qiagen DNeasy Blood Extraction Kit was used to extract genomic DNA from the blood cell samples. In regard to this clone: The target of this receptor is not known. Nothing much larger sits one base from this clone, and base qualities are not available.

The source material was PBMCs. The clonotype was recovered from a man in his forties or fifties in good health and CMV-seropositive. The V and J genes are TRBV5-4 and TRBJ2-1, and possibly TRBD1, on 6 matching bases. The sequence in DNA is TGTGCCAGCAGCTTGGGGCAGGGGCGCAATGAGCAGTTCTTC. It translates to CASSLGQGRNEQFF.